These 6 T cell receptor beta chains were sequenced from one sample in a study of siplizumab effects on memory and regulatory T cells. Assay used: immunoSEQ multiplex PCR; TCRdb lists only in-frame clones, some missing. The sample gives some 100,000 clones, 75% to 95% of which show up once; about 2.6% is in the top ten. Sequencing was carried out using CD4+ T cells sorted from blood. These receptors all come from a human donor in good health. Some clones in this sample may be carry-over from other donors' samples.

In regard to this clone: The germline gene is not matched at one end of the junction; a read error may be the cause. The V call is TRBV5-6, the J call TRBJ2-7; 7 bases align to TRBD2. Germline CDR1 and CDR2: SGHDT and YYEEEE. CDR3 length: 14 residues. The DNA for the CDR3 is TGTGCCAGCAGATTGGGACTATCAACGAGCGAGCAGTACTTC. Protein product: CASRLGLSTSEQYF.

The chain links TRBV6-5 to TRBJ2-3; D is unresolved. CDR3 length: 14 residues. Trimming took off 7 bases at V and 4 bases at J, with 15 bases between the two ends. Germline V gene lookup returns CDR1 MNHEY and CDR2 SVGAGI. The CDR3 DNA follows: TGTGCCAGCATGTCACGGCACGAATCAGATACGCAGTATTTT. As protein: CASMSRHESDTQYF.

This chain connects TRBV11-3 to TRBJ2-5, with 9 bases identical to TRBD2. Trimming took 4 bases from V and 3 from J; bases not matched to a gene: 6. This CDR3 spans 15 amino acids. Germline-derived CDR1 and CDR2 are SGHNT and YENEEA. The CDR3 DNA reads as TGTGCCAGCAGCTCCGGGACTAGCACCGAAGAGACCCAGTACTTC. It specifies CASSSGTSTEETQYF.

CDR3 coding DNA: TGTGCCAGCAGCTCTCTCGGGGTGGGAGACGGGGAGCTGTTTTTT. Protein sequence: CASSSLGVGDGELFF. The chain combines TRBV7-9 with TRBJ2-2; weak D call: TRBD2 (5 bases). Between the trimmed V and J ends, which lost 4 bases and 7 bases, there was a span of 16 bases. Germline V gene lookup returns CDR1 SEHNR and CDR2 FQNEAQ (reference sequence). There are 15 residues in the CDR3.

CDR3 loop: CASRSVSEQYF. For the CDR3, the DNA is TGTGCCAGCAGGTCTGTGAGCGAGCAGTACTTC. The gene calls are TRBV6-5 and TRBJ2-7; D is undetermined. The length of the CDR3 is 11 residues. V was trimmed by 6 bases and J by 6 bases, leaving 9 bases between them. CDR1 MNHEY and CDR2 SVGAGI come from the germline V gene.

This sequence joins TRBV28 and TRBJ1-5, with D possibly TRBD1 on 5 matching bases. From germline, CDR1 is MDHEN and CDR2 SYDVKM. Trimming pared 8 bases from V and 4 bases from J, leaving 15 bases between. The CDR3 has 14 amino acids. The CDR3 sequence is CASLTGGPNQPQHF. CDR3 in DNA: TGTGCCAGCCTTACAGGTGGACCGAATCAGCCCCAGCATTTT.